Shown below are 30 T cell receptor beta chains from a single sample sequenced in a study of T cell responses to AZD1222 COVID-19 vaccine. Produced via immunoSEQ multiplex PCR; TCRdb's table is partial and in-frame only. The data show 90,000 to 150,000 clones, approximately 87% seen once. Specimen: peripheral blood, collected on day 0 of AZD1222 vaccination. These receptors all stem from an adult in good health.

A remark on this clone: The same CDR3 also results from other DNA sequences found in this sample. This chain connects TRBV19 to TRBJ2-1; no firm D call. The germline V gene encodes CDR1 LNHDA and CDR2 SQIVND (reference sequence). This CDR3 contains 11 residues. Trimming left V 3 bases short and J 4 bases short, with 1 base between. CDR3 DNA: TGTGCCAGTAGTATTTACAATGAGCAGTTCTTC. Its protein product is CASSIYNEQFF.

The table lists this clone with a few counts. The CDR3 coding sequence is TGTGCCAGCAGTCAGGAGGCGGAGCCGGGATCACCCCTCCACTTT. This translates into CASSQEAEPGSPLHF. J is TRBJ1-6 and V is TRBV6-1; D uncertain. Germline V CDR1 and CDR2: MNHNS, SASEGT. CDR3 size: 15 residues. The ends were cut back, 5 bases at V and 10 bases at J, with 18 bases in the middle.

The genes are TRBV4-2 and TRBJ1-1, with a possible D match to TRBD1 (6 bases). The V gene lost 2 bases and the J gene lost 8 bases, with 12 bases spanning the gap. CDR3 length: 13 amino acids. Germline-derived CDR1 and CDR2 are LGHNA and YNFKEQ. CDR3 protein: CASSQTRGAEAFF. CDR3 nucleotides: TGTGCCAGCAGCCAAACCCGGGGGGCCGAAGCTTTCTTT.

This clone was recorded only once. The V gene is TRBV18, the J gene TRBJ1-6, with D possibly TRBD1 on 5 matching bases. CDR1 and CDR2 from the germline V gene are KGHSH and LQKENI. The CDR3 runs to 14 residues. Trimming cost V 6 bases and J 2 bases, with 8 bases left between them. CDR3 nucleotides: TGTGCCAGCTCGGGGGTGCCCTATAATTCACCCCTCCACTTT. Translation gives CASSGVPYNSPLHF.

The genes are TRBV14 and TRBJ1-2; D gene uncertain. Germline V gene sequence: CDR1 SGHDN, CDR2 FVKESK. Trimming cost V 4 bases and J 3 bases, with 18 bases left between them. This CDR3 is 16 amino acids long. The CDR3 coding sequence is TGTGCCAGCAGCCCGTTGTTTGTACGGGCGGACTATGGCTACACCTTC. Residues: CASSPLFVRADYGYTF.

The CDR3 spells CASSIIPGPYEQYF. In DNA form, the CDR3 reads TGTGCCAGTAGTATAATCCCGGGCCCCTACGAGCAGTACTTC. The rearrangement joins TRBV19 to TRBJ2-7; D uncertain. Germline CDR1 is LNHDA and CDR2 is SQIVND (reference sequence). The V end lost 2 bases, the J end lost 2 bases, and 10 bases lay between the germline ends. This CDR3 is 14 amino acids long.

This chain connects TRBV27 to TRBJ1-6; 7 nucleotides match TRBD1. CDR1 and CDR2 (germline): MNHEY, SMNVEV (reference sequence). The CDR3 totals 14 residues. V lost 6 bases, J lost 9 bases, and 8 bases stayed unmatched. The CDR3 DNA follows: TGTGCCAGCAGACCAACAGGGGTGAGTTCACCCCTCCACTTT. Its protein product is CASRPTGVSSPLHF.

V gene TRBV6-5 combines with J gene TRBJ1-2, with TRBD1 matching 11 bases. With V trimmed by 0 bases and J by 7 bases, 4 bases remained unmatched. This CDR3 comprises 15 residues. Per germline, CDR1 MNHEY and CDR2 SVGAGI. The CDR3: CASSYSGQGVGGYTF. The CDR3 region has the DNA TGTGCCAGCAGTTACTCGGGACAGGGGGTTGGTGGCTACACCTTC.

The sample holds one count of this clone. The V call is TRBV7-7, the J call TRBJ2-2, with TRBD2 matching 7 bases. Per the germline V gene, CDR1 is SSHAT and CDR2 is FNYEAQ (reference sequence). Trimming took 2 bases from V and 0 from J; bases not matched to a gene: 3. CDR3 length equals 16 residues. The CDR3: CASSLYGGANTGELFF. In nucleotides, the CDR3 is TGTGCCAGCAGCTTATATGGGGGGGCGAACACCGGGGAGCTGTTTTTT.

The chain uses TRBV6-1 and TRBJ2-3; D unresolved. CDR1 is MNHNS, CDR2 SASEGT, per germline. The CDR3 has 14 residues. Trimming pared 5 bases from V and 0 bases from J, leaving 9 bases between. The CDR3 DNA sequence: TGTGCCAGCAGTAATTCTAGGAGCACAGATACGCAGTATTTT. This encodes CASSNSRSTDTQYF.

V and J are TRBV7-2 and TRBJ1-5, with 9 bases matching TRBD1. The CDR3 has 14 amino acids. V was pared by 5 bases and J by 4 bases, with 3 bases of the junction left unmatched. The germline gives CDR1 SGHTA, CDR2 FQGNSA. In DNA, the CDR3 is TGTGCCAGCAGCCCCGGGACAGGGAATCAGCCCCAGCATTTT. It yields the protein CASSPGTGNQPQHF.

CDR3 sequence (DNA): TGTGCCAGCAGCATTCCGACAGGGTTAGTCTACGAGCAGTACTTC. Translating it yields CASSIPTGLVYEQYF. This chain links TRBV21-1 with TRBJ2-7; no DNA check was done on the table's D call, TRBD1. TRBV21-1 is described as a pseudogene. The CDR3 is made up of 15 amino acids.

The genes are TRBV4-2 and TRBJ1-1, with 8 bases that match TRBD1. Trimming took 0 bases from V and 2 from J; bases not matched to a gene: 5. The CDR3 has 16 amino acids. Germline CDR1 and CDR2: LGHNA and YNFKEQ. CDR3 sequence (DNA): TGTGCCAGCAGCCAAGATGGGGACAGGCCTAACACTGAAGCTTTCTTT. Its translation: CASSQDGDRPNTEAFF.

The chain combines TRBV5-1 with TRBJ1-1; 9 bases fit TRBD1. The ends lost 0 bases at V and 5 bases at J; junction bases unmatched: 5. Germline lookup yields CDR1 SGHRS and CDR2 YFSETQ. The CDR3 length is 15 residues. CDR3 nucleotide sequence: TGCGCCAGCAGCTTGGACAGGGGGCGCAGAACTGAAGCTTTCTTT. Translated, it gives CASSLDRGRRTEAFF.

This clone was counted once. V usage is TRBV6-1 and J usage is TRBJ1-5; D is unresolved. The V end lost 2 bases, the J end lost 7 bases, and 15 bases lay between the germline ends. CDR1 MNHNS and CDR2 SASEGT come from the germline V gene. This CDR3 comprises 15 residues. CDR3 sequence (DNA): TGTGCCAGCAGTGAAATCGGCGGGATGGGCCAGCCCCAGCATTTT. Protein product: CASSEIGGMGQPQHF.

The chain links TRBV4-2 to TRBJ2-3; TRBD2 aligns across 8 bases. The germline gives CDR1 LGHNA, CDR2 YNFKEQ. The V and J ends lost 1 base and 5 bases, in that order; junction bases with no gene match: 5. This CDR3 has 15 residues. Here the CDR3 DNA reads TGTGCCAGCAGCCAAGGAGCGGGGGCTGTAGATACGCAGTATTTT. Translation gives CASSQGAGAVDTQYF.

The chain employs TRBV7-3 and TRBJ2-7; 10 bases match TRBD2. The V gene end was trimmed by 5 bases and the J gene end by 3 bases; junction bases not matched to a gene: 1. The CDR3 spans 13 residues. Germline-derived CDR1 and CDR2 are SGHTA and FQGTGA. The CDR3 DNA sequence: TGTGCCAGCAGCCCTAGCGGGGGCTACGAGCAGTACTTC. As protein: CASSPSGGYEQYF.

The CDR3 coding sequence is TGTGCCAGCCCCCGGGACTATGGTTCCAATGAGCAGTTCTTC. Translated: CASPRDYGSNEQFF. The gene calls are TRBV6-5 and TRBJ2-1; 7 bases align to TRBD2. The V and J ends lost 8 bases and 6 bases, in that order; junction bases with no gene match: 10. Per the germline V gene, CDR1 is MNHEY and CDR2 is SVGAGI. The CDR3 runs 14 residues.

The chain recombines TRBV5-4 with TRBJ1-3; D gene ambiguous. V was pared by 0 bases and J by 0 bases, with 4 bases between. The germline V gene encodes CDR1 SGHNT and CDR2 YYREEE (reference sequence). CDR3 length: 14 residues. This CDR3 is CASSLASSGNTIYF. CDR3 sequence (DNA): TGTGCCAGCAGCTTGGCGAGCTCTGGAAACACCATATATTTT.

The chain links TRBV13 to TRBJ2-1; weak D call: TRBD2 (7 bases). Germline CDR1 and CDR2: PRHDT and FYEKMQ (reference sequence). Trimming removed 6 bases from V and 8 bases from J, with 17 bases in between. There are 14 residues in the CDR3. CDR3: CASRGGEGEHEQFF. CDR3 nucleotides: TGTGCCAGCAGGGGTGGGGAGGGGGAGCATGAGCAGTTCTTC.

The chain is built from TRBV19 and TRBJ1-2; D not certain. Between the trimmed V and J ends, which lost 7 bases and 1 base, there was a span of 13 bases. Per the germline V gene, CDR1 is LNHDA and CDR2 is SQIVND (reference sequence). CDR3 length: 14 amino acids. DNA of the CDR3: TGTGCCAGTAAGAGGGCAGGAGATAACTATGGCTACACCTTC. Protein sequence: CASKRAGDNYGYTF.

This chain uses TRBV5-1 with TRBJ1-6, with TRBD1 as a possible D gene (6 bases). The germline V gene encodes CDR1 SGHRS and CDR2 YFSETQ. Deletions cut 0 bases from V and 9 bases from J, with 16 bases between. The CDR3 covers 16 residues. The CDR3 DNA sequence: TGCGCCAGCAGCTTGGCCCCCCCCGACAGGCCTTCACCCCTCCACTTT. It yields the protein CASSLAPPDRPSPLHF.

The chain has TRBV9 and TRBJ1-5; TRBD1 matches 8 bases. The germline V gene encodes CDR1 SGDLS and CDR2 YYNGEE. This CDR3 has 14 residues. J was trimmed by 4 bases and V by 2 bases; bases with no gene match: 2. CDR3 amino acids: CASSVGDRNQPQHF. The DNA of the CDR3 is TGTGCCAGCAGCGTTGGGGACAGGAATCAGCCCCAGCATTTT.

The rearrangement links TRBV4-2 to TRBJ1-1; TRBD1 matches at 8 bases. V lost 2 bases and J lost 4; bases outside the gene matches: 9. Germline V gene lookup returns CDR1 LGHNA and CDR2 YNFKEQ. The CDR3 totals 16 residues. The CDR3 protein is CASSQPELDRVTEAFF. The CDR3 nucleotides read TGTGCCAGCAGCCAACCCGAATTGGACAGGGTCACTGAAGCTTTCTTT.

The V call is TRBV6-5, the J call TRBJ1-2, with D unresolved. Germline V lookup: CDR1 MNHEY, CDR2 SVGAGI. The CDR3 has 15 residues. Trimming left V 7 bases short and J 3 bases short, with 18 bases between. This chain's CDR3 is CASISPGVGDYGYTF. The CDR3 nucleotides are TGTGCCAGCATCTCCCCCGGGGTTGGGGACTATGGCTACACCTTC.

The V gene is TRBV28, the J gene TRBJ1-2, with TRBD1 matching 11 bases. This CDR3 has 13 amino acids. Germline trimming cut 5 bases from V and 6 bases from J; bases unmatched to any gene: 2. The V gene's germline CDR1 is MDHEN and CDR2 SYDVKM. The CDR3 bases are TGTGCCAGCAGTGGACAGGGGGCGGATGGCTACACCTTC. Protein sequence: CASSGQGADGYTF.

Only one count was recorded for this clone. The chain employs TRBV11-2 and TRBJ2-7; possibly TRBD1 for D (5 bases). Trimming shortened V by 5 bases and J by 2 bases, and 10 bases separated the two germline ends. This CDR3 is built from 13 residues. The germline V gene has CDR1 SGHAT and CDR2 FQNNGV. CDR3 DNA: TGTGCCAGCAGCCTCACAGGAGCCTACGAGCAGTACTTC. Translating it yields CASSLTGAYEQYF.

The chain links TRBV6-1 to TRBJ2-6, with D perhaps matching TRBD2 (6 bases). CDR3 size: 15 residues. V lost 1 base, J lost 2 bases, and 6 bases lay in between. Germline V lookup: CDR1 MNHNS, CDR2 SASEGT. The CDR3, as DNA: TGTGCCAGCAGTGAAGGGGGGGCTGGGGCCAACGTCCTGACTTTC. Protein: CASSEGGAGANVLTF.

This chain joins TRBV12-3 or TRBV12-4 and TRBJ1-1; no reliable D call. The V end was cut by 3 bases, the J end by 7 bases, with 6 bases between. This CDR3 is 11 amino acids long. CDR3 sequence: CASSFFSEAFF. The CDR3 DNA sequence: TGTGCCAGCAGTTTTTTCAGTGAAGCTTTCTTT.

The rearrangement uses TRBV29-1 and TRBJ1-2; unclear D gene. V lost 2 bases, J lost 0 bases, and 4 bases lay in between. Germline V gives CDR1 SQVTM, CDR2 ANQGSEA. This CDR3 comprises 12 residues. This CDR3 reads CSVETANYGYTF. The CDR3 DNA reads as TGCAGCGTTGAAACTGCTAACTATGGCTACACCTTC.